These 15 T cell receptor beta chains were sequenced from one sample in a study of identical twins. TCRdb reprocessed the 5' RACE reads with MiXCR, giving one entry per CDR3 protein. The sample lists around 290,000 distinct CDR3 sequences, 8.5% to 9.5% seen once, with around 7.1% in the top ten. These data were also reused for a study on yellow fever vaccine responses in identical twins.

The sample was CD8+ T cells sorted from blood. The receptors stem from a woman between 18 and 30 years old in good health.

This chain connects TRBV12-3 or TRBV12-4 to TRBJ2-7; 16 bases are a match to TRBD2. The trim removed 1 base at V and 3 bases at J, leaving 3 bases unmatched. The CDR3 length is 17 residues. This CDR3 reads CASSLEGLAGGFYEQYF. Written as DNA, the CDR3 is TGTGCCAGCAGTTTAGAGGGACTAGCGGGAGGGTTCTACGAGCAGTACTTC.

This clonotype was counted at least ten times. This chain connects TRBV7-9 to TRBJ2-3; 9 bases agree with TRBD1. Germline lookup yields CDR1 SEHNR and CDR2 FQNEAQ (reference sequence). This CDR3 has 16 residues. The J segment lost 1 base and the V segment lost 5 bases, leaving 7 bases of the junction unmatched. The CDR3 loop reads CASSPDRGSGTDTQYF. The CDR3 DNA follows: TGTGCCAGCAGCCCGGACAGGGGTTCGGGCACAGATACGCAGTATTTT.

This clonotype came up a few times. The V call is TRBV20-1, the J call TRBJ2-2, with 13 nucleotides matching TRBD2. CDR3 length equals 16 residues. In germline, CDR1 is DFQATT, CDR2 SNEGSKA (reference sequence). J lost 5 bases, V lost 3 bases, and 6 bases had no gene match. The CDR3 coding sequence is TGCAGTGCTAGGGCCGGACTAGCGGGGGTTACCGGGGAGCTGTTTTTT. It specifies CSARAGLAGVTGELFF.

This clonotype was observed a handful of times. The chain recombines TRBV11-2 with TRBJ2-1, with 11 bases lining up with TRBD2. V dropped 6 bases and J dropped 4; count of bases not matched to a gene: 8. The CDR3 length is 16 residues. Germline V CDR1 and CDR2: SGHAT, FQNNGV. The CDR3 sequence: CASRITGTSGYNEQFF. The DNA of the CDR3 is TGTGCCAGCAGAATTACCGGGACTAGCGGATACAATGAGCAGTTCTTC.

V is TRBV29-1 and J is TRBJ2-1; maybe TRBD1 (5 bases). Germline loops: CDR1 SQVTM, CDR2 ANQGSEA. The CDR3 runs 13 residues. Trimming left V 5 bases short and J 7 bases short, with 15 bases between. The CDR3 protein is CSVIQGTSNEQFF. The CDR3 nucleotides are TGCAGCGTTATTCAGGGCACTTCTAATGAGCAGTTCTTC.

This clonotype was counted between two and nine times. The V gene is TRBV7-9, the J gene TRBJ2-3; no clear D gene. Germline V gene data show CDR1 as SEHNR and CDR2 as FQNEAQ (reference sequence). Between the trimmed V and J ends, which lost 5 bases and 0 bases, there was a span of 9 bases. This CDR3 is 14 amino acids long. CDR3 nucleotide sequence: TGTGCCAGCAGCCCCTTAGCTAGCACAGATACGCAGTATTTT. Residues: CASSPLASTDTQYF. Full variable domain (missing parts from reference TRBV7-9 and TRBJ2-3): DTGVSQNPRHKITKRGQNVTFRCDPISEHNRLYWYRQTLGQGPEFLTYFQNEAQLEKSRLLSDRFSAERPKGSFSTLEIQRTEQGDSAMYLCASSPLASTDTQYFGPGTRLTVL.

The genes are TRBV20-1 and TRBJ2-7, with a weak D call TRBD1 (5 bases). The CDR3 covers 16 residues. Between the trimmed V and J ends, which lost 6 bases and 7 bases, there was a span of 28 bases. The germline gives CDR1 DFQATT, CDR2 SNEGSKA (reference sequence). This chain's CDR3 is CSAITGAGFVVGEQYF. In DNA, the CDR3 is TGCAGTGCAATAACAGGCGCCGGCTTCGTGGTGGGAGAGCAGTACTTC.

This clonotype has a count of ten or more. V usage is TRBV29-1 and J usage is TRBJ1-2; the match to TRBD1 covers 7 bases. V dropped 7 bases and J dropped 8; count of bases not matched to a gene: 10. CDR3 length: 12 residues. Germline CDR1 reads SQVTM; CDR2 reads ANQGSEA. In DNA form, the CDR3 reads TGCAGCGCCTGGACAGGAGGCGGCGGCTACACCTTC. It is translated as CSAWTGGGGYTF.

The table lists this clonotype with a few counts. The chain couples TRBV7-6 to TRBJ1-2; D is perhaps TRBD1 (6 bases). V gave up 2 bases and J gave up 4 bases, with 11 bases separating them. The CDR3 runs to 14 residues. CDR1 and CDR2 (germline): SGHVS, FNYEAQ. CDR3 coding DNA: TGTGCCAGCAGCTTAATTTTGGACAGCTATGGCTACACCTTC. This encodes CASSLILDSYGYTF.

The table lists this clonotype with many counts. The chain carries TRBV6-2 or TRBV6-3 and TRBJ1-2, with D possibly matching TRBD1 (6 bases). In germline, CDR1 is MNHEY, CDR2 SVGEGT. V gave up 6 bases and J gave up 8 bases, with 22 bases separating them. The length of the CDR3 is 15 residues. The CDR3 DNA reads as TGTGCCAGCAGCAACAGCCCGGACCGTGGGGGCGGCTACACCTTC. Its protein is CASSNSPDRGGGYTF.

CDR3 amino acids: CAIRAGVGETQYF. The CDR3 DNA is TGTGCCATCAGAGCAGGGGTGGGAGAGACCCAGTACTTC. The chain has TRBV10-3 and TRBJ2-5; D might be TRBD1 (6 bases). The CDR3 has 13 residues. Germline V gives CDR1 ENHRY, CDR2 SYGVKD. Deletions cut 6 bases from V and 4 bases from J, with 12 bases between.

This clonotype was seen repeatedly, ten times or more. V gene TRBV15 combines with J gene TRBJ1-5; D not certain. The CDR3 length is 14 residues. Germline CDR1 reads LNHNV; CDR2 reads YYDKDF (reference sequence). V was trimmed by 3 bases and J by 4 bases, leaving 10 bases between them. The CDR3, as DNA: TGTGCCACCAGCAGTCGCGGGTTTAATCAGCCCCAGCATTTT. This encodes CATSSRGFNQPQHF.

The sample holds many counts of this clonotype. This chain joins TRBV10-3 and TRBJ2-2, with 8 positions matching TRBD1. Trimming cost V 8 bases and J 2 bases; bases outside gene matches: 7. CDR1 is ENHRY, CDR2 SYGVKD, per germline. The CDR3 sequence is 15 residues long. CDR3 nucleotide sequence: TGTGCCATCCGAGACAGGGGTGTAAACACCGGGGAGCTGTTTTTT. Protein sequence: CAIRDRGVNTGELFF.

This clonotype has at least ten counts. This sequence joins TRBV29-1 and TRBJ2-7; maybe TRBD2 (6 bases). The CDR3 sequence is 15 residues long. The germline V and J ends were trimmed by 7 bases and 0 bases, with 19 bases remaining between them. Germline CDR1 reads SQVTM; CDR2 reads ANQGSEA. The CDR3 sequence: CSALGLTESSYEQYF. CDR3 DNA: TGCAGCGCCCTTGGACTAACTGAAAGCTCCTACGAGCAGTACTTC.

This clonotype came up a few times. This chain joins TRBV7-9 and TRBJ2-7; the D call may be TRBD1 or TRBD2 (6 bases each). V was trimmed by 6 bases and J by 2 bases, leaving 20 bases between them. The CDR3 is 16 residues long. Looked up from germline, CDR1 is SEHNR and CDR2 is FQNEAQ (reference sequence). The CDR3 sequence is CASSPATGTRPYEQYF. The CDR3 nucleotides are TGTGCCAGCAGTCCAGCCACAGGGACTCGACCCTACGAGCAGTACTTC. Looking up the rest from reference TRBV7-9 and TRBJ2-7 gives the full variable domain: DTGVSQNPRHKITKRGQNVTFRCDPISEHNRLYWYRQTLGQGPEFLTYFQNEAQLEKSRLLSDRFSAERPKGSFSTLEIQRTEQGDSAMYLCASSPATGTRPYEQYFGPGTRLTVT.